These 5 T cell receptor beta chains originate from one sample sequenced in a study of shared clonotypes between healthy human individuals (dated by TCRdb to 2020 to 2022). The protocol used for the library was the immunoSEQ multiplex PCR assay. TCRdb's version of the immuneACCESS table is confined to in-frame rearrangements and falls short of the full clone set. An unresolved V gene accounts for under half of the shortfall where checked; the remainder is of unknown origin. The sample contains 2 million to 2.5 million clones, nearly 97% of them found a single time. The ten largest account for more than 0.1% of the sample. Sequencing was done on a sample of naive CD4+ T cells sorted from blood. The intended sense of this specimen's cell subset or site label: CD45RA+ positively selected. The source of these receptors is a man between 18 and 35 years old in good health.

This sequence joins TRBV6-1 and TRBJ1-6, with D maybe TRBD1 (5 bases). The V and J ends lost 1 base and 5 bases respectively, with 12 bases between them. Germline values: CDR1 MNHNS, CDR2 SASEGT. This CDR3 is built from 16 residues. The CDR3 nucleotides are TGTGCCAGCAGTGAAGGGTATGGCAGGGATAATTCACCCCTCCACTTT. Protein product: CASSEGYGRDNSPLHF.

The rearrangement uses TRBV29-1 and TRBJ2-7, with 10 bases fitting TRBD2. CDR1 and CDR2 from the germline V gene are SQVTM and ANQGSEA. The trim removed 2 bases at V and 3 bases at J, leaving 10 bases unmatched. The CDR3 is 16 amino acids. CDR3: CSVEQHTSGVSYEQYF. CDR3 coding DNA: TGCAGCGTTGAACAACACACTAGCGGGGTTAGCTACGAGCAGTACTTC.

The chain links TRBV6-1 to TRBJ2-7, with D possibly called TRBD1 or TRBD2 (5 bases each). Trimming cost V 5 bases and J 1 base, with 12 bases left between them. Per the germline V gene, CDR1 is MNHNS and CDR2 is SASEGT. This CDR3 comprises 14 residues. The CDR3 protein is CASSLGTGSYEQYF. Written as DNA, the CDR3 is TGTGCCAGCAGTCTCGGGACCGGATCCTACGAGCAGTACTTC.

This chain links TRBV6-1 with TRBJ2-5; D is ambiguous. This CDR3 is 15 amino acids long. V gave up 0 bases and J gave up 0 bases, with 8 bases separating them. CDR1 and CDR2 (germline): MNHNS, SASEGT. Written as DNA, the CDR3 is TGTGCCAGCAGTGAAGCGCTGGCATACCAAGAGACCCAGTACTTC. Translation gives CASSEALAYQETQYF.

The CDR3 nucleotides read TGTGCCAGCACCCCGTTGGCATACGAGCAGTACTTC. This sequence encodes CASTPLAYEQYF. The genes are TRBV6-1 and TRBJ2-7, with D unclear. V lost 7 bases and J 4 bases, leaving 11 bases between the germline ends. The CDR3 length is 12 residues. Per the germline V gene, CDR1 is MNHNS and CDR2 is SASEGT.